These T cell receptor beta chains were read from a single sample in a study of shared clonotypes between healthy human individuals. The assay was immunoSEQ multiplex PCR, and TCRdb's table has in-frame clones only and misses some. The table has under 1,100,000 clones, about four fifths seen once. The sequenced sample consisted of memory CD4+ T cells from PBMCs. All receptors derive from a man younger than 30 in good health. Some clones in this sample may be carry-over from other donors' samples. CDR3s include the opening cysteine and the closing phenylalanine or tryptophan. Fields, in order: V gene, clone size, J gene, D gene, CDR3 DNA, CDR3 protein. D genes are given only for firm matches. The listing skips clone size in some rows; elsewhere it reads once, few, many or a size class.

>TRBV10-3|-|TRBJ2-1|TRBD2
TGTGCCATCAGTGAGGGGGTAGCGGGAGGGAGCTCCTACAATGAGCAGTTCTTC
CAISEGVAGGSSYNEQFF
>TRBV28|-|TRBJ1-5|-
TGTGCCAGCAGTTTAGGAAGGCAGACCTTATGGCCCCAGCATTTT
CASSLGRQTLWPQHF
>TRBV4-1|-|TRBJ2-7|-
TGCGCCAGCAGCCAGCCGCTCGCGGCCTCCTACGAGCAGTACTTC
CASSQPLAASYEQYF
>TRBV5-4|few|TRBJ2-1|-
TGTGCCAGCAGCTCCCCGACTACCAACAATGAGCAGTTCTTC
CASSSPTTNNEQFF
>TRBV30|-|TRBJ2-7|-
TGTGCCTGGACGATTGACAGCTACGAGCAGTACTTC
CAWTIDSYEQYF
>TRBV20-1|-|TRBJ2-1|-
TGCAGTGCTAGTTCCGCGAATGAGCAGTTCTTC
CSASSANEQFF
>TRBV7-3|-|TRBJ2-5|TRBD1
TGTGCCGGCAGCTTACAGACAGGGCCGCAAGAGACCCAGTACTTC
CAGSLQTGPQETQYF
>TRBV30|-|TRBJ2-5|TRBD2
TGTGCCTGGAGTGTTAGCGGGGAGGTCCAGTACTTC
CAWSVSGEVQYF
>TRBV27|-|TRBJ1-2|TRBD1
TGTGCCAGCAGTGAGACAGGGCGGTACGGCTACACCTTC
CASSETGRYGYTF
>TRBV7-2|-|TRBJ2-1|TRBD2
TGTGCCAGCAGCTTAGCGGGAGGGCGGTACAATGAGCAGTTCTTC
CASSLAGGRYNEQFF
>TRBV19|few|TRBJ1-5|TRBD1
TGTGCCAGTAGTATAAACAGGGGTACAGAGCCCCAGCATTTT
CASSINRGTEPQHF
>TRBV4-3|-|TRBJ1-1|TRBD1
TGCGCCAGCAGCCAAGATCCTGACAGGGCGAACATTGAAGCTTTCTTT
CASSQDPDRANIEAFF
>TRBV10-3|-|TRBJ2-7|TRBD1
TGTGCCATCAGGCCGGGACAGGGGAACTACGAGCAGTACTTC
CAIRPGQGNYEQYF
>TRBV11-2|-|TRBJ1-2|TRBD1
TGTGCCAGCAGCAGGGGGACAGGCTCAGCCGGCTATGGCTACACCTTC
CASSRGTGSAGYGYTF
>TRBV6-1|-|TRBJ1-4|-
TGTGCCAGCAGTGAGTTGTTGGGGAATAATGAAAAACTGTTTTTT
CASSELLGNNEKLFF
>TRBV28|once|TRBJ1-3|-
TGTGCCAGCAATTTCCTAAATGGGCCAGGAAACACCATATATTTT
CASNFLNGPGNTIYF
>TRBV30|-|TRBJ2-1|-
TGTGCCTGGAGTCCCAAGCGGTTCTCCTACAATGAGCAGTTCTTC
CAWSPKRFSYNEQFF
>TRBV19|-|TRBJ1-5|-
TGTGCCAGTAGTATTTCGGGGAGGGATCAGCCCCAGCATTTT
CASSISGRDQPQHF
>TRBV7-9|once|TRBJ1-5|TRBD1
TGTGCCAGCAGCTTAGCGACAGGGACGAGCAATCAGCCCCAGCATTTT
CASSLATGTSNQPQHF
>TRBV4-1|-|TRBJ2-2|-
TGCGCCAGCAGCCAAGATCGGACATCCGGGGAGCTGTTTTTT
CASSQDRTSGELFF
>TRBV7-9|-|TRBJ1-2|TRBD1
TGTGCCAGCAGCTTAGCCTACGGGACAGGGACTAACTATGGCTACACCTTC
CASSLAYGTGTNYGYTF
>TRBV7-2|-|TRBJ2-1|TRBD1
TGTGCCAGCAGCCCCCGGCAGGGGGCCTTGAGTAATGAGCAGTTCTTC
CASSPRQGALSNEQFF
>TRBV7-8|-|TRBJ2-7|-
TGTGCCAGCAGCTCCCCAGGGACGGGCTCCTACGAGCAGTACTTC
CASSSPGTGSYEQYF
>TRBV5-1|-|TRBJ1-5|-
TGCGCCAGCAGCAGGTCGGGGCAGGAGGAAGCCCAGCATTTT
CASSRSGQEEAQHF
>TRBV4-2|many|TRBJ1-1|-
TGTGCCAGCAGCCAAGCAGGGTACGGAGCTTTCTTT
CASSQAGYGAFF
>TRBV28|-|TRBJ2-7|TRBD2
TGTGCCAGCAGTCCCCTAGCGGGAGCGCCCCACGAGCAGTACTTC
CASSPLAGAPHEQYF
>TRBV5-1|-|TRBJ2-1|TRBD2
TGCGCCAGCAGCGTTGGACTAGCGGGGCCGGGGGAGCAGTTCTTC
CASSVGLAGPGEQFF
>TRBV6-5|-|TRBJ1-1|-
TGTGCCAGCATCCACCTCGTCCAGGGGAAAGCTTTCTTT
CASIHLVQGKAFF
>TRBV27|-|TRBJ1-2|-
TGTGCCAGCAGTAGCAACCGAAACAGGCAGGATGGCTACACCTTC
CASSSNRNRQDGYTF
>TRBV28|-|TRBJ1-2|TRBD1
TGTGCCAGCAGAAGGACAGGGGGCGGCTACACCTTC
CASRRTGGGYTF
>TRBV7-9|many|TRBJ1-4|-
TGTGCCAGCAGCTTATACGCCCCGGGTCTCGATAAACTGTTTTTT
CASSLYAPGLDKLFF
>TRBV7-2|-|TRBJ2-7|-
TGTGCCAGCAGCGCCCAGGGTTACGAGCAGTACTTC
CASSAQGYEQYF
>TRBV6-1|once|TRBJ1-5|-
TGTGCCAGCAGTGAAAATGCTGGGGGTAGGATTGATCAGCCCCAGCATTTT
CASSENAGGRIDQPQHF
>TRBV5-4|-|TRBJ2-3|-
TGTGCCAGCAGCTTGGCGGGCATTAATACGCAGTATTTT
CASSLAGINTQYF
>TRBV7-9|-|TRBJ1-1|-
TGTGCCAGCAGCTCGCTCTACGAAGCTTTCTTT
CASSSLYEAFF
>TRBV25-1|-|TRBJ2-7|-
TGTGCCAGCAGTGAATATCAAGGGTCCCACGAGCAGTACTTC
CASSEYQGSHEQYF
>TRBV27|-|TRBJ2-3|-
TGTGCCAGCAGTTTATGGGGTACAGATACGCAGTATTTT
CASSLWGTDTQYF
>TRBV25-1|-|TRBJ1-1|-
TGTGCCAGCAAGGGGACTCGGAACACTGAAGCTTTCTTT
CASKGTRNTEAFF
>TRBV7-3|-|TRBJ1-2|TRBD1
TGTGCCAGCAGCCCGGGACAGGGGAGGAGTGGCTACACCTTC
CASSPGQGRSGYTF
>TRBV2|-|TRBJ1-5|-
TGTGCCACCCGAACAGACAGTAATAGCAATCAGCCCCAGCATTTT
CATRTDSNSNQPQHF
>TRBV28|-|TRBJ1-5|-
TGTGCCAGCAGTTTAGAACGGAATCAGCCCCAGCATTTT
CASSLERNQPQHF
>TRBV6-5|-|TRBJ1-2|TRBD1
TGTGCCAGCAGACGGACAGGGAAGGAGGGCTACACCTTC
CASRRTGKEGYTF
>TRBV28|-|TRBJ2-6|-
TGTGCCAGCAGTGACAATTCTGGGGCCAACGTCCTGACTTTC
CASSDNSGANVLTF
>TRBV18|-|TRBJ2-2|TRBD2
TGTGCCAGCTCACAAGGACTAGCGGGAGGAGCCGGGGAGCTGTTTTTT
CASSQGLAGGAGELFF
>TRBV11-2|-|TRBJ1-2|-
TGTGCCAGCAGCTTAGATTCGGGGGACCATGGCTACACCTTC
CASSLDSGDHGYTF
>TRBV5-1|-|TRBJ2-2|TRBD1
TGCGCCAGCAGCTTGGGAATACTGACAGGGACGACCGGGGAGCTGTTTTTT
CASSLGILTGTTGELFF
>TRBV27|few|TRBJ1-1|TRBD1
TGTGCCAGCAGTTCCCGACAGGGGTACGGGAACACTGAAGCTTTCTTT
CASSSRQGYGNTEAFF
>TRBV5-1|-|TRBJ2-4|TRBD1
TGCGCCAGCAGCCCCCAGGGGGCCGGGGCCAAAAACATTCAGTACTTC
CASSPQGAGAKNIQYF
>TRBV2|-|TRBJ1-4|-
TGTGCCACCGGACCGGACCCGGGGCTCGGGGCGTTTTTT
CATGPDPGLGAFF
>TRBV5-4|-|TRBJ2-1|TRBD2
TGTGCCAGCAGCTTGGCTACTAGCGGGAGGGCGGGCTACAATGAGCAGTTCTTC
CASSLATSGRAGYNEQFF
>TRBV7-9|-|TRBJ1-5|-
TGTGCCAGCAGCTTAGGGAGGGTTTACAATCAGCCCCAGCATTTT
CASSLGRVYNQPQHF
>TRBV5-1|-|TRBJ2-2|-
TGCGCCAGCAGCTTTGGGCCGGAGAACACCGGGGAGCTGTTTTTT
CASSFGPENTGELFF
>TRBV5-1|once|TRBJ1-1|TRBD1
TGCGCCAGCAGCTCACAGGGGGGCACTGAAGCTTTCTTT
CASSSQGGTEAFF
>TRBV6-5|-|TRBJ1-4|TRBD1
TGTGCCAGCAGTTCACCCCCGGGACAGTTTGAAAAACTGTTTTTT
CASSSPPGQFEKLFF
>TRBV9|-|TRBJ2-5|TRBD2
TGTGCCAGCAGCGTCAGTAGCGGGAGGGAAGAGACCCAGTACTTC
CASSVSSGREETQYF
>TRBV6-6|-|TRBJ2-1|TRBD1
TGTGCCAGCAGTTACGGGCAGGGGGCGAGCAATGAGCAGTTCTTC
CASSYGQGASNEQFF
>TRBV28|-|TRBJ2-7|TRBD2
TGTGCCAGCAGTCCTAGCGGGCCGCTCTACGAGCAGTACTTC
CASSPSGPLYEQYF
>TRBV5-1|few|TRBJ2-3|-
TGCGCCAGCAGCTTGAGGACCCTAGCTACGACAGATACGCAGTATTTT
CASSLRTLATTDTQYF
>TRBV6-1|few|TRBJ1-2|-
TGTGCCAGCAGTGTCGACACAGTCTATGGCTACACCTTC
CASSVDTVYGYTF